These 19 T cell receptor beta chains share one sample of origin, sequenced in a study of T cell repertoires in cytomegalovirus infection. The antigens for these receptors are not known. TCRdb redid the calling of the reads with MiXCR, one entry per CDR3 protein. This sample carries about 310,000 distinct CDR3 sequences, 20% to 25% of them seen once, and the ten largest clones take about 14%. The starting material was cultured PBMCs, obtained from culture after CMV antigen stimulation. These receptors were collected from a human donor in good health (CMV status not recorded). Some clones in this sample may be carry-over from other donors' samples.

The V and J genes are TRBV7-2 and TRBJ1-6; D is possibly TRBD1 (5 bases). The CDR3 extends over 15 amino acids. The ends were cut back, 1 base at V and 10 bases at J, with 14 bases in the middle. Looked up from germline, CDR1 is SGHTA and CDR2 is FQGNSA. CDR3 amino acids: CASSLVWRGKSPLHF. The CDR3 nucleotides are TGTGCCAGCAGCTTAGTGTGGAGGGGCAAGTCACCCCTCCACTTT. Full variable domain (outside the CDR3, taken from reference TRBV7-2 and TRBJ1-6): GAGVSQSPSNKVTEKGKDVELRCDPISGHTALYWYRQSLGQGLEFLIYFQGNSAPDKSGLPSDRFSAERTGGSVSTLTIQRTQQEDSAVYLCASSLVWRGKSPLHFGNGTRLTVT.

Notes on this clonotype: One end of the junction varies from germline; a read error may be responsible. The chain joins TRBV6-1 to TRBJ2-7; D is ambiguous. This CDR3 has 14 residues. Per germline, CDR1 MNHNS and CDR2 SASEGT. CDR3 DNA: TGTGCCAGCAGTTCCGACCCGACGGATTCACCCCGGAACTTC. Encoded protein: CASSSDPTDSPRNF.

This chain connects TRBV6-2 or TRBV6-3 to TRBJ2-3, with 7 bases lining up with TRBD2. The V gene end was trimmed by 7 bases and the J gene end by 6 bases; junction bases not matched to a gene: 16. This CDR3 comprises 16 residues. Per the germline V gene, CDR1 is MNHEY and CDR2 is SVGEGT. The CDR3 region is CASKTSGGPSQDTQYF. The CDR3 DNA reads TGTGCCAGCAAAACCTCGGGGGGTCCTTCTCAGGATACGCAGTATTTT.

V and J are TRBV28 and TRBJ1-2; TRBD1 aligns across 9 bases. J lost 5 bases, V lost 4 bases, and 8 bases had no gene match. The CDR3 totals 15 residues. CDR1 and CDR2 (germline): MDHEN, SYDVKM. The CDR3 here is CASSSGTGMFYGYTF. As DNA, the CDR3 is TGTGCCAGCAGTTCTGGGACAGGGATGTTTTATGGCTACACCTTC.

This chain uses TRBV6-5 with TRBJ1-2, with D uncertain. The CDR3 covers 14 residues. Germline CDR1 reads MNHEY; CDR2 reads SVGAGI. The V end lost 2 bases, the J end lost 5 bases, and 12 bases lay between the germline ends. The CDR3 region is CASSYIGRGYGYTF. CDR3 coding DNA: TGTGCCAGCAGTTACATCGGTCGGGGTTATGGCTACACCTTC.

The V call is TRBV7-8, the J call TRBJ2-1; 8 bases line up with TRBD2. The CDR3 runs to 16 residues. Germline-derived CDR1 and CDR2 are SGHVS and FQNEAQ. Losses at the gene ends were 4 bases for V and 8 bases for J; bases not matched to a gene: 13. CDR3 region: CASSYPGSSGIYEQFF. In DNA, the CDR3 is TGTGCCAGCAGCTATCCCGGTAGTAGCGGGATCTATGAGCAGTTCTTC.

This sequence joins TRBV19 and TRBJ1-5; 8 bases fit TRBD1. Unmatched junction bases numbered 6, after V lost 9 bases and J lost 2 bases. The germline gives CDR1 LNHDA, CDR2 SQIVND (reference sequence). CDR3 size: 14 residues. The CDR3 region is CASSQGAGNQPQHF. The DNA for the CDR3 is TGTGCCAGCAGTCAGGGGGCGGGCAATCAGCCCCAGCATTTT.

This chain connects TRBV6-5 to TRBJ2-1; possibly TRBD2 for D (7 bases). V was cut by 5 bases and J by 4 bases, with 15 bases left in between. In germline, CDR1 is MNHEY, CDR2 SVGAGI. This CDR3 has 15 amino acids. CDR3 in DNA: TGTGCCAGCAGTGGGGGGGGGGCGCGTTACAATGAGCAGTTCTTC. Translated: CASSGGGARYNEQFF.

The genes are TRBV6-6 and TRBJ2-5, with D perhaps TRBD1 (7 bases). V was trimmed by 7 bases and J by 1 base, leaving 13 bases between them. This CDR3 is built from 14 residues. Germline V gene sequence: CDR1 MNHNY, CDR2 SVGAGI (reference sequence). Written as DNA, the CDR3 is TGTGCCAGCACTGCAGGGGGGACCCAAGAGACCCAGTACTTC. This sequence encodes CASTAGGTQETQYF.

This clonotype was observed a few times. V and J are TRBV7-7 and TRBJ1-5, with 8 bases matching TRBD1. This CDR3 is 17 amino acids long. Germline V CDR1 and CDR2: SSHAT, FNYEAQ (reference sequence). V shed 1 base and J 0 bases; nucleotides not matched to a gene: 5. DNA for the CDR3: TGTGCCAGCAGCTTAGGACAGGGGTTTTATAGCAATCAGCCCCAGCATTTT. Residues: CASSLGQGFYSNQPQHF.

This clonotype was counted ten times or more. This sequence joins TRBV7-2 and TRBJ1-2; D unresolved. The CDR3 loop spans 13 amino acids. CDR1 and CDR2 from the germline V gene are SGHTA and FQGNSA. Between the trimmed V and J ends, which lost 2 bases and 1 base, there was a span of 5 bases. CDR3 residues: CASSLPDNYGYTF. The CDR3 coding sequence is TGTGCCAGCAGCTTACCAGATAACTATGGCTACACCTTC.

This clonotype was seen only once. The V call is TRBV5-4, the J call TRBJ2-1, with 10 bases aligning to TRBD2. The trim removed 3 bases at V and 6 bases at J, leaving 12 bases unmatched. This CDR3 region has 17 residues. The germline CDR1 and CDR2 sequences are SGHNT and YYREEE (reference sequence). The CDR3 loop is CASSYAGPSGSANEQFF. For the CDR3, the DNA is TGTGCCAGCAGCTATGCTGGGCCTAGCGGGAGCGCCAATGAGCAGTTCTTC.

The gene calls are TRBV19 and TRBJ1-5, with D possibly matching TRBD1 (5 bases). The V gene lost 7 bases and the J gene lost 2 bases, with 15 bases spanning the gap. The CDR3 totals 15 residues. Germline V gene lookup returns CDR1 LNHDA and CDR2 SQIVND (reference sequence). CDR3 in amino acids: CASTQMRGGNQPQHF. The CDR3 DNA is TGTGCCAGTACCCAGATGAGGGGCGGCAATCAGCCCCAGCATTTT.

This clonotype turned up a few times. The rearrangement links TRBV11-3 to TRBJ1-3; 7 bases fit TRBD1. The germline V gene encodes CDR1 SGHNT and CDR2 YENEEA. V lost 5 bases and J lost 5; bases outside the gene matches: 12. CDR3 length: 16 amino acids. The CDR3 DNA is TGTGCCAGCAGCCCCCCAGACAGGGTCAAAAGAAACACCATATATTTT. Protein sequence: CASSPPDRVKRNTIYF.

This clonotype has a handful of counts. The V and J genes are TRBV11-2 and TRBJ2-5; possibly TRBD1 for D (5 bases). Per germline, CDR1 SGHAT and CDR2 FQNNGV. The CDR3 consists of 14 residues. The ends were cut back, 5 bases at V and 1 base at J, with 11 bases in the middle. CDR3 DNA: TGTGCCAGCAGCCCCCTGACAGTCCAAGAGACCCAGTACTTC. The encoded protein is CASSPLTVQETQYF.

This clonotype was observed at least ten times. The chain is built from TRBV7-2 and TRBJ2-6, with 10 bases that match TRBD2. Germline V gives CDR1 SGHTA, CDR2 FQGNSA. This CDR3 comprises 19 residues. The ends lost 1 base at V and 2 bases at J; junction bases unmatched: 8. CDR3 sequence reads: CASSLVSLAGVAGANVLTF. The CDR3 DNA reads TGTGCCAGCAGCTTAGTTTCGCTAGCGGGAGTTGCTGGGGCCAACGTCCTGACTTTC.

As regards this clonotype: This may come from a read error, since a much larger clone is one base off. The J gene is TRBJ2-4, the V gene TRBV7-2; D not certain. The germline CDR1 and CDR2 sequences are SGHTA and FQGNSA. This CDR3 is 14 amino acids long. V lost 3 bases and J 6 bases, leaving 12 bases between the germline ends. CDR3 coding DNA: TGTGCCAGCAGCTTCACCCTAGTGGGAAACATTCAGTACTTC. Translation: CASSFTLVGNIQYF.

This clonotype came up a few times. The chain couples TRBV14 to TRBJ2-1; possible D gene TRBD2, 5 bases. Germline loops: CDR1 SGHDN, CDR2 FVKESK. This CDR3 has 15 residues. Trimming removed 4 bases at V and 2 bases at J, with 12 bases between. The CDR3 here is CASSLLRAPYNEQFF. The CDR3 DNA sequence: TGTGCCAGCAGCCTTTTGCGGGCCCCCTACAATGAGCAGTTCTTC.

This clonotype was seen ten or more times. The chain combines TRBV27 with TRBJ1-3, with unresolved D. V was shortened by 2 bases and J by 2 bases, with 10 bases between the two germline ends. Germline values: CDR1 MNHEY, CDR2 SMNVEV (reference sequence). This CDR3 contains 15 residues. CDR3 residues: CASSLKGWAGNTIYF. In nucleotides, the CDR3 is TGTGCCAGCAGTTTAAAGGGTTGGGCTGGAAACACCATATATTTT.